This T cell receptor (beta chain) came from a study of blood T cell repertoires in COVID-19. In assigning cohorts, the study relied on participant-reported clinical history. Libraries were prepared by immunoSEQ multiplex PCR; TCRdb keeps only in-frame clonotypes and omits some of them. The sample records approximately 180,000 clones, around 73% being singletons. CDR1 and CDR2 from the germline V gene are LGHDT and YNNKEL (reference sequence). The CDR3 contains 13 residues. V lost 7 bases, J lost 3 bases, and 12 bases lay in between. The sequence was obtained from a woman aged 45-59 years who had recovered from COVID-19. Sequencing was carried out using PBMCs or T cells enriched from blood (not recorded which). The rearrangement uses TRBV3-1 (or the pseudogene TRBV3-2) and TRBJ1-1; D uncertain. CDR3 coding DNA: TGTGCCAGCAAGGGAGCGCGGTACACTGAAGCTTTCTTT. Translating gives CASKGARYTEAFF.